The source of this T cell receptor (beta chain) is a study of T-cell reconstitution after alpha-beta-depleted transplantation in children. This clonotype was detected a few times. Its antigen is unidentified. General observations from the study: T-cell numbers and diversity one year post-transplant derived largely from freshly generated T cells.

Preparing the TCRbeta library involved the use of unique molecular identifiers. TCRdb processed the PCR reads anew with MiXCR; each CDR3 protein has one entry. The sample shows more than 400,000 distinct CDR3 sequences, around two fifths of them seen only once. CDR3 length: 14 amino acids. Trimming removed 4 bases at V and 3 bases at J, with 12 bases between. Germline CDR1 is SGHDN and CDR2 is FVKESK. The chain has TRBV14 and TRBJ1-1; D not resolved. This TCR came from a girl aged 2 to 9 with aplastic anemia, due to receive a stem cell transplant. Sequencing was performed on PBMCs, taken before TCRalphabeta/CD19-depleted stem cell transplant. CDR3 bases: TGTGCCAGCAGCCCCCTTAGTAGGGACACTGAAGCTTTCTTT. Translation gives CASSPLSRDTEAFF.